This T cell receptor beta chain stems from a study of response to subunit inactivated influenza vaccine listed by TCRdb under 2018. Looking at the study overall: Deep quantitative T cell receptor repertoire profiling was used in the study to track responses to a trivalent subunit inactivated influenza vaccine. Points the paper makes about the study in general: It was suggested by the authors that each seasonal influenza vaccination may recruit only a limited number of new T cells.

The library was generated by RT-PCR. Reads for this sample came from an Illumina HiSeq 2500. In TCRdb, the public reads were trimmed at Q25 with fastp and aligned with MiXCR, with productive beta chains retained. Each entry merges the rows of one CDR3 protein and shows their most common DNA and genes. Within this sample are about 700,000 distinct CDR3 sequences, with 11% to 15% of them counted one time only. The ten largest clones represent 7.5% to 9% of the sample. The CDR1 and CDR2 encoded by the germline V gene are SGHDN and FVKESK. Including cysteine and phenylalanine, the CDR3 has 14 amino acids. Only CDR3 DNA is held: 42 bases, read in frame from base 1. Trimming removed 4 bases from V and 7 bases from J, leaving 15 bases between the germline ends. In its sample, this clonotype was seen a few times. Its cognate antigen has yet to be identified. Base qualities were left out, and no much larger clone turns up one base away.

The sample was PBMCs from blood, taken less than 15 days before vaccination. The sequence links TRBV14 to TRBJ2-3; possibly the D gene is TRBD2, per 7 matching bases. The sequence was collected from a man between 50 and 59 years old who received an inactivated influenza vaccine. Donor details come from another sample of the same person, matched by shared clones. The sequence in DNA is TGTGCCAGCAGCCCCGTGGGGGGGCCCTATACGCAGTATTTT. Its product reads: CASSPVGGPYTQYF.